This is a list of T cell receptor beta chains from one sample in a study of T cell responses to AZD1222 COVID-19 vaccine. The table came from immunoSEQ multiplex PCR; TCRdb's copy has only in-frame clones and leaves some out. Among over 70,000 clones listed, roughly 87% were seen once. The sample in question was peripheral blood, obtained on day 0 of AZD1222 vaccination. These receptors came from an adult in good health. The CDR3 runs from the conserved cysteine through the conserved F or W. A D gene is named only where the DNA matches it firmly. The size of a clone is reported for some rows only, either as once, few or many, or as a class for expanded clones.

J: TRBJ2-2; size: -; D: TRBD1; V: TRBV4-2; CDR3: CASSHLQGAGTGELFF; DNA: TGTGCCAGCAGCCATCTACAGGGGGCAGGCACCGGGGAGCTGTTTTTT
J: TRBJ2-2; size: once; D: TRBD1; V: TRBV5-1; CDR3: CASSLGDRTDTGELFF; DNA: TGCGCCAGCAGCTTGGGGGACAGGACCGACACCGGGGAGCTGTTTTTT
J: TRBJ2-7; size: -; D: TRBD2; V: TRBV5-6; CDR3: CASSLGVAGVPEQYF; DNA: TGTGCCAGCAGCTTGGGAGTAGCGGGAGTTCCCGAGCAGTACTTC
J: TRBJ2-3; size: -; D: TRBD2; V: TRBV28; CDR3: CASSSPGTSADTQYF; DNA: TGTGCCAGCAGTTCACCCGGGACTAGCGCAGATACGCAGTATTTT
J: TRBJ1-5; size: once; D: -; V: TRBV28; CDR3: CASSLGRDGGLGVRSNQPQHF; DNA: TGTGCCAGCAGTTTAGGCAGGGATGGGGGTCTGGGAGTTCGGAGCAATCAGCCCCAGCATTTT
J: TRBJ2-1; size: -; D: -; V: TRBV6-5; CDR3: CASSQGGTYNEQFF; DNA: TGTGCCAGCAGCCAGGGCGGAACCTACAATGAGCAGTTCTTC
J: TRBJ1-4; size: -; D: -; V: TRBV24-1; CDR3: CATSAGLNEKLFF; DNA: TGTGCCACCAGTGCAGGTCTCAATGAAAAACTGTTTTTT
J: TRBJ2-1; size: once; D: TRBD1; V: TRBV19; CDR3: CASSTRGRRSNEQFF; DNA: TGTGCCAGTAGTACCAGGGGGCGAAGAAGCAATGAGCAGTTCTTC
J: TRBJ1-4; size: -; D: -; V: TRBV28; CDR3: CASSPPSRGWEKLFF; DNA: TGTGCCAGCTCCCCCCCGTCGCGGGGCTGGGAAAAACTGTTTTTT
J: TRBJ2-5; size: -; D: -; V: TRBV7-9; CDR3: CASSLDLRERETQYF; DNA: TGTGCCAGCAGCTTAGATCTGAGGGAGAGGGAGACCCAGTACTTC
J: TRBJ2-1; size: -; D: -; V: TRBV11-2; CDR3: CASSLRDPYNEQFF; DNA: TGTGCCAGCAGCTTGCGAGACCCCTACAATGAGCAGTTCTTC
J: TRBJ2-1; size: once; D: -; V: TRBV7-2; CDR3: CASSLAPGLREQFF; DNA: TGTGCCAGCAGCTTAGCGCCGGGACTCAGAGAGCAGTTCTTC
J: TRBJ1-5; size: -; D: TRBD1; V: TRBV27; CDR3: CASRTGTQPQHF; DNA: TGTGCCAGCCGGACAGGAACCCAGCCCCAGCATTTT
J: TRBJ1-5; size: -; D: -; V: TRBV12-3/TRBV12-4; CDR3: CASSGGSNQPQHF; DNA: TGTGCTTCCTCGGGGGGTAGCAATCAGCCCCAGCATTTT
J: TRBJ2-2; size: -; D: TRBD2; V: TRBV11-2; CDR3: CASSLWREGELFF; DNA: TGTGCCAGCAGCTTATGGCGGGAGGGGGAGCTGTTTTTT
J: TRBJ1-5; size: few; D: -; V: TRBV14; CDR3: CASSLGNHRDNQGRGGREPQHF; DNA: TGTGCCAGCAGCCTGGGCAACCATCGGGACAACCAAGGGCGGGGCGGTAGGGAGCCCCAGCATTTT
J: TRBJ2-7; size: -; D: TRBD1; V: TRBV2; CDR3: CASSAARGQGYEQYF; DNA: TGTGCCAGCAGTGCGGCAAGAGGACAGGGCTACGAGCAGTACTTC
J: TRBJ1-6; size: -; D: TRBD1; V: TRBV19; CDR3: CASTPTGRNSPLHF; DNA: TGTGCCAGTACCCCGACAGGGAGGAACTCACCCCTCCACTTT
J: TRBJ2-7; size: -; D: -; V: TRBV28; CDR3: CASSLGGGGTYEQYF; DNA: TGTGCCAGCAGTTTAGGAGGGGGCGGGACCTACGAGCAGTACTTC
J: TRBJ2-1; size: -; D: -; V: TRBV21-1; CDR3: CASSGGDEQFF; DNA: TGTGCCAGCAGCGGTGGCGATGAGCAGTTCTTC
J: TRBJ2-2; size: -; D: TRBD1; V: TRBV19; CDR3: CASSTGTANTGELFF; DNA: TGTGCCAGTAGTACCGGGACAGCGAACACCGGGGAGCTGTTTTTT
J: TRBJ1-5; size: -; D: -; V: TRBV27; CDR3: CASSLFRGQPQHF; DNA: TGTGCCAGCAGTTTATTTCGGGGTCAGCCCCAGCATTTT
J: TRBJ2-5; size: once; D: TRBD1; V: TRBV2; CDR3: CASSRTGSETQYF; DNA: TGTGCCAGCAGTCGGACAGGGAGCGAGACCCAGTACTTC
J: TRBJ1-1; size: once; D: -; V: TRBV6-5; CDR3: CASSPGLAYTEAFF; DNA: TGTGCCAGCTCTCCAGGGTTGGCGTACACTGAAGCTTTCTTT
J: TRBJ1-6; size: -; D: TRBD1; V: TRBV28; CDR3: CASSLPRGARRGSPLHF; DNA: TGTGCCAGCAGTTTACCCAGGGGGGCCCGCCGTGGTTCACCCCTCCACTTT
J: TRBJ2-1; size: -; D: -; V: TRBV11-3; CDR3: CASSFSGIYNEQFF; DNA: TGTGCCAGCAGCTTCTCAGGAATATACAATGAGCAGTTCTTC
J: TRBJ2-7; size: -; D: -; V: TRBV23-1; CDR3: CASIPEPCWYEQYF; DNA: TGCGCCAGCATCCCAGAGCCATGCTGGTACGAGCAGTACTTC
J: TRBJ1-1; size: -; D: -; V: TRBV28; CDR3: CASFASGTRNTEAFF; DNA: TGTGCCAGCTTCGCCTCCGGGACAAGGAACACTGAAGCTTTCTTT
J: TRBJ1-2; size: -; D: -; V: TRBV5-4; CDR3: CASSLGASSNYGYTF; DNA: TGTGCCAGCAGCTTGGGTGCTTCCTCTAACTATGGCTACACCTTC
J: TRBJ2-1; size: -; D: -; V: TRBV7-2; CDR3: CASSQSGIHNEQFF; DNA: TGTGCCAGCAGCCAGTCCGGGATACACAATGAGCAGTTCTTC
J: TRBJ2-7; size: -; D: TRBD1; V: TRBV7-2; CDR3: CASSLLGTGSYEQYF; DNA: TGTGCCAGCAGCTTACTAGGGACAGGGTCCTACGAGCAGTACTTC
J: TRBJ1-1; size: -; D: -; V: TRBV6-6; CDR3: CASTSQGSTEAFF; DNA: TGTGCCAGCACCTCCCAGGGGTCCACTGAAGCTTTCTTT
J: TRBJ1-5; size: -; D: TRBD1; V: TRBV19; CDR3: CASSNDRVQPQHF; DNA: TGTGCCAGTAGCAACGACAGGGTACAGCCCCAGCATTTT
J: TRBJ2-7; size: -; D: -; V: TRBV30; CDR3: CAWSATPAYEQYF; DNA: TGTGCCTGGAGTGCCACCCCAGCCTACGAGCAGTACTTC
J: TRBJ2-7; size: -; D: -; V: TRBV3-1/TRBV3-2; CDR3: CASSQVDFYEQYF; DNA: TGTGCCAGCAGCCAAGTGGACTTCTACGAGCAGTACTTC
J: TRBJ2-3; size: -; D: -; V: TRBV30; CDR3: CAWSGGSTSTDTQYF; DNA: TGTGCCTGGAGTGGGGGGAGTACTTCCACAGATACGCAGTATTTT
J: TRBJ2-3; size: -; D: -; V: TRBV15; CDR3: CATSRYTDTQYF; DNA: TGTGCCACCAGCAGATACACAGATACGCAGTATTTT
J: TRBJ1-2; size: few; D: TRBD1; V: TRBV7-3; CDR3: CASSSNTGGFGYTF; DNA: TGTGCCAGCAGCTCGAACACAGGGGGCTTTGGCTACACCTTC
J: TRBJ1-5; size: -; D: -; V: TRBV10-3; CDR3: CAISVEGSNQPQHF; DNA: TGTGCCATCAGTGTTGAGGGTAGCAATCAGCCCCAGCATTTT
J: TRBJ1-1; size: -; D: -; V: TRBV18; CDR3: CASSPPRRLGAFF; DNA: TGTGCCAGCTCACCACCGAGAAGGCTCGGAGCTTTCTTT
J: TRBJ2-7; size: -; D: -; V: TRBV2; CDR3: CASSERRGGFSYEQYF; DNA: TGTGCCAGCAGCGAGCGTCGGGGAGGATTTTCCTACGAGCAGTACTTC
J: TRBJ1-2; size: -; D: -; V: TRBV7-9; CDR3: CASSLAPVVDGYTF; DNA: TGTGCCAGCAGCTTAGCACCGGTCGTGGATGGCTACACCTTC